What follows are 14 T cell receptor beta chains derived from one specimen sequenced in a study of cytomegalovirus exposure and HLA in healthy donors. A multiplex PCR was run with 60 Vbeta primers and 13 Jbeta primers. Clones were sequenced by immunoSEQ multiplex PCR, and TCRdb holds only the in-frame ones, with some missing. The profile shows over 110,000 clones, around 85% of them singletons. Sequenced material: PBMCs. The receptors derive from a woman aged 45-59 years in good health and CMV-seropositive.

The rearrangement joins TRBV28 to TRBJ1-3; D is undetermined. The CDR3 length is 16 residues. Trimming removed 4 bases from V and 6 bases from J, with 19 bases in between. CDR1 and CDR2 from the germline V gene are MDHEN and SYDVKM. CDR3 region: CASSSGTSSGENTIYF. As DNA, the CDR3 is TGTGCCAGCAGTTCTGGAACGTCCTCCGGGGAAAACACCATATATTTT.

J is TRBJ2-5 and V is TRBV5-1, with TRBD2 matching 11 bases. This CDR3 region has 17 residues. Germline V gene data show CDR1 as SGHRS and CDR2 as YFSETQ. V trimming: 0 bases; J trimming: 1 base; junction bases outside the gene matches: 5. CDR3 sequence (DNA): TGCGCCAGCAGCTTGGTTCTAGCGGGGGGTACCCAAGAGACCCAGTACTTC. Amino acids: CASSLVLAGGTQETQYF.

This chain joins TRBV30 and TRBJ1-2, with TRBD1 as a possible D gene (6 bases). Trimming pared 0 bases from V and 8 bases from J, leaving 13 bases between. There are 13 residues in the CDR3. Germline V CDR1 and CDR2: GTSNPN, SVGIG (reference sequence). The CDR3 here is CAWSVGQTTGYTF. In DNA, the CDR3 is TGTGCCTGGAGTGTAGGACAGACGACGGGCTACACCTTC.

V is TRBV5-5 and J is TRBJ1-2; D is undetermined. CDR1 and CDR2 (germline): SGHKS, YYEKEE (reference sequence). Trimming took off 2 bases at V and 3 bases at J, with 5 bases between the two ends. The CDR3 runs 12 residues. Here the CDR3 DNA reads TGTGCCAGCAGCTTAGAGTACTATGGCTACACCTTC. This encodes CASSLEYYGYTF.

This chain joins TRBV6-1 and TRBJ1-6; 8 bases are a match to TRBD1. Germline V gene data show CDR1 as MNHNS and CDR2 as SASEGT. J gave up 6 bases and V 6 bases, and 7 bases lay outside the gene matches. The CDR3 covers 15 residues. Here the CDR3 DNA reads TGTGCCAGCAGGGAATTAACAGGGGGTAATTCACCCCTCCACTTT. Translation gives CASRELTGGNSPLHF.

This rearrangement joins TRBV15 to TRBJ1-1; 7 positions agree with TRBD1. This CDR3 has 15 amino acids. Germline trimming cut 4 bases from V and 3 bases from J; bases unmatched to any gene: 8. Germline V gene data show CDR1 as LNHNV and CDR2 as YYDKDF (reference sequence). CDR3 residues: CATSTYRQGDTEAFF. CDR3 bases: TGTGCCACCAGCACCTATCGACAGGGCGACACTGAAGCTTTCTTT.

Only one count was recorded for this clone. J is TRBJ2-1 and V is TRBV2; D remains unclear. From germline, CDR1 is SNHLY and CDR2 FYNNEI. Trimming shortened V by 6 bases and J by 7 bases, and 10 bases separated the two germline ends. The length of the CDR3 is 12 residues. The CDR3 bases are TGTGCCAGCAGACCCTTTGAGAATGAGCAGTTCTTC. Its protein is CASRPFENEQFF.

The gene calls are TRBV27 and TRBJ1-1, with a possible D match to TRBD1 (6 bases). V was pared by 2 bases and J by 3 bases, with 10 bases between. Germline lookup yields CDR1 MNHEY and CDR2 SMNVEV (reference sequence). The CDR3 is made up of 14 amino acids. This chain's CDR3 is CASSLRDTDTEAFF. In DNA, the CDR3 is TGTGCCAGCAGTTTACGGGACACGGACACTGAAGCTTTCTTT.

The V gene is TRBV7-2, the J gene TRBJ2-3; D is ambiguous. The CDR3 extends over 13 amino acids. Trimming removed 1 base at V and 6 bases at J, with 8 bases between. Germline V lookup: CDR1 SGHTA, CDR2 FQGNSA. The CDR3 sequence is CASSLVQSDTQYF. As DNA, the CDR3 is TGTGCCAGCAGCTTAGTACAGTCCGATACGCAGTATTTT.

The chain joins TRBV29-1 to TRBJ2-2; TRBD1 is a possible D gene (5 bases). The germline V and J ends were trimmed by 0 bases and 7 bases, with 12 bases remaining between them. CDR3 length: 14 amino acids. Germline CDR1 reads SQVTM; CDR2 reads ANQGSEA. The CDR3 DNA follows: TGCAGCGTTGAAGACTCCTTAAGGGGCGGGGAGCTGTTTTTT. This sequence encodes CSVEDSLRGGELFF.

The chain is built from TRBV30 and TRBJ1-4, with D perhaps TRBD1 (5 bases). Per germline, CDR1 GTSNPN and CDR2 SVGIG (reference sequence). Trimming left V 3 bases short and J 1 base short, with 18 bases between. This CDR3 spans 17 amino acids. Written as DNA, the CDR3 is TGTGCCTGGAGAGGACAACCCAGGCTTGGAACTAATGAAAAACTGTTTTTT. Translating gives CAWRGQPRLGTNEKLFF.

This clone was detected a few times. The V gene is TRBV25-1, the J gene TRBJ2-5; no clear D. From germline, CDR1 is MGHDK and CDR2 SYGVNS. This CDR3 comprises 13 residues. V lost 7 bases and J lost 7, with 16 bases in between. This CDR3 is CASNGGAMRTQYF. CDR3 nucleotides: TGTGCCAGCAACGGCGGAGCGATGCGGACCCAGTACTTC.

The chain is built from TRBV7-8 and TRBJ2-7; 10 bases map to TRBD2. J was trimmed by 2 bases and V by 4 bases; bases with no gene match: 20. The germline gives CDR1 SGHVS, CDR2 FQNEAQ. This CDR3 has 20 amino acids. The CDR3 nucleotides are TGTGCCAGCAGCTCCAGGGTCGGGCTAGCGGGAGCCTCCTTAACCTACGAGCAGTACTTC. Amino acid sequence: CASSSRVGLAGASLTYEQYF.

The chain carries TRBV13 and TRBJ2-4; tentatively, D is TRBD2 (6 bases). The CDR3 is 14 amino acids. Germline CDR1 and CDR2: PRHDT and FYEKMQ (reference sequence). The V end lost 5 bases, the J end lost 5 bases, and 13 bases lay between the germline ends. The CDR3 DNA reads TGTGCCAGCAGCCAACCGGGAGCTCAAAACATTCAGTACTTC. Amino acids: CASSQPGAQNIQYF.